The clone carrying this TCR beta chain was detected only a few times. The antigen is not known. This sample was included in a study of post-analysis software for immune sequencing data. The germline gives CDR1 MNHEY, CDR2 SMNVEV (reference sequence). This CDR3 contains 15 residues. V was shortened by 6 bases and J by 2 bases, with 16 bases between the two germline ends. The study, taken as a whole, reports: The study found significantly lower normalized Chao1 diversity in multiple sclerosis patients than in controls. The study found TRBV5-6, TRBV5-1 and TRBV20-1 among a handful of TRBV segments more frequent in patients than controls.

The authors incorporated unique molecular identifiers into the TCR beta cDNA libraries. MiXCR, run by TCRdb on the PCR reads, gives a single entry per CDR3 protein. The table records some 690,000 distinct CDR3 sequences, just under 30% of them present only once. The rearrangement uses TRBV27 and TRBJ1-2; perhaps TRBD1 as D (5 bases). This TCR came from a girl under 18 with multiple sclerosis. Sequences were obtained from blood. CDR3 nucleotides: TGTGCCAGCAGCCGGCGGAGATCAGGGAACTATGGCTACACCTTC. Encoded protein: CASSRRRSGNYGYTF.